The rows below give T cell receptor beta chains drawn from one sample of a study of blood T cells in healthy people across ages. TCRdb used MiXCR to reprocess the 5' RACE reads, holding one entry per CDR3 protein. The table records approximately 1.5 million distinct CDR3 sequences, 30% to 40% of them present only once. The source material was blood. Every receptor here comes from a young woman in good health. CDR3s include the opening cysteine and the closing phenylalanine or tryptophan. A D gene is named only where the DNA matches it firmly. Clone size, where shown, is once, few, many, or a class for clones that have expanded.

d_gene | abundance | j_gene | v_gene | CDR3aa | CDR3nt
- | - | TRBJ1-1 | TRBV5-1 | CASSPTGRGLNTEAFF | TGCGCCAGCAGCCCCACCGGGAGGGGTTTGAACACTGAAGCTTTCTTT
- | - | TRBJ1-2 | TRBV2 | CASSGAGVGYGYTF | TGTGCCAGCAGTGGCGCAGGGGTAGGGTATGGCTACACCTTC
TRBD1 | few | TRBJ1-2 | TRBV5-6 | CASSPPGQESSGYTF | TGTGCCAGCAGCCCGCCGGGACAGGAATCGAGTGGCTACACCTTC
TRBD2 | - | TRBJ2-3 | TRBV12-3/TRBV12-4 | CATDLAGDSTDTQYF | TGTGCCACCGACTTAGCGGGAGATAGCACAGATACGCAGTATTTT
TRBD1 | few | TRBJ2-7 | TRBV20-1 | CSAPLGGHEQYF | TGCAGTGCCCCCTTAGGGGGCCACGAGCAGTACTTC
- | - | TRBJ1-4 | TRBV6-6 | CASSSASARQNEKLFF | TGTGCCAGCAGTTCCGCCTCGGCCAGACAAAATGAAAAACTGTTTTTT
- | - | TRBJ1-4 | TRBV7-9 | CASSLERAEKLFF | TGTGCCAGCAGCTTAGAAAGGGCTGAAAAACTGTTTTTT
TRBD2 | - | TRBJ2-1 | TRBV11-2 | CASSRMAGGSYNEQFF | TGTGCCAGCAGCCGTATGGCGGGAGGATCCTACAATGAGCAGTTCTTC
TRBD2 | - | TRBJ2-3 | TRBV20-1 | CSARGLAVSVGPDTQYF | TGCAGTGCCCGGGGACTAGCGGTCTCTGTGGGCCCAGATACGCAGTATTTT
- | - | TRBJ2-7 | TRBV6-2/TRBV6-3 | CASSYASIYEQYF | TGTGCCAGCAGTTACGCCAGCATCTACGAGCAGTACTTC
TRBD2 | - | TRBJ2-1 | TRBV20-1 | CSDSLAGASSYNEQFF | TGCAGTGACTCGCTAGCGGGGGCTTCTTCCTACAATGAGCAGTTCTTC
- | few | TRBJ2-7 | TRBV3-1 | CASSQEVMGRNGRTYEQYF | TGTGCCAGCAGCCAAGAGGTCATGGGAAGGAATGGGCGGACCTACGAGCAGTACTTC
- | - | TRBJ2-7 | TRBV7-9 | CASSLHGTYGQYF | TGTGCCAGCAGCTTACACGGAACCTACGGGCAGTACTTC
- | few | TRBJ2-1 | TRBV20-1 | CSAPRSLSYNEQFF | TGCAGTGCTCCCCGGAGTCTTTCATACAATGAGCAGTTCTTC
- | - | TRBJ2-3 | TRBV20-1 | CSAPNRDGTDTQYF | TGCAGTGCTCCGAACAGGGACGGCACAGATACGCAGTATTTT
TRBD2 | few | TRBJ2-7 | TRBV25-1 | CASSLTGGWLTYEQYF | TGTGCCAGCAGCCTAACGGGAGGGTGGCTTACCTACGAGCAGTACTTC
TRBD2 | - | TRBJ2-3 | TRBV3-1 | CASSQGSSGGADTQYF | TGTGCCAGCAGCCAAGGTTCCAGCGGGGGGGCAGATACGCAGTATTTT
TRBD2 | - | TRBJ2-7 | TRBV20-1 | CSASSPGTSGRARYEQYF | TGTAGTGCTAGTTCCCCGGGGACTAGCGGGAGGGCCCGCTACGAGCAGTACTTC
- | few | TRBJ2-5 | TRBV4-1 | CASSQPGRGPVKTQYF | TGCGCCAGCAGCCAACCCGGACGGGGGCCTGTGAAGACCCAGTACTTC
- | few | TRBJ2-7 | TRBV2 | CASSVNIVYEQYF | TGTGCCAGCAGTGTAAACATAGTATACGAGCAGTACTTC
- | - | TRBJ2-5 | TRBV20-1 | CSGALQETPYF | TGCAGTGGGGCTCTCCAAGAGACCCCGTACTTC
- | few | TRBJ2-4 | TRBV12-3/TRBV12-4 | CASSPLSGAGYIQYF | TGTGCCAGCAGTCCACTCTCGGGGGCTGGGTACATTCAGTACTTC
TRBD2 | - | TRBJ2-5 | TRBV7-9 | CASQGTSVYQETQYF | TGTGCCAGCCAGGGGACTAGCGTGTACCAAGAGACCCAGTACTTC
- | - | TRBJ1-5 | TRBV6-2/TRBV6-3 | CASSYDAGCQPQHF | TGTGCCAGCAGTTACGATGCAGGGTGTCAGCCCCAGCATTTT
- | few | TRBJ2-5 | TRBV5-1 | CASSDILQETQYF | TGCGCCAGCAGCGACATACTACAAGAGACCCAGTACTTC
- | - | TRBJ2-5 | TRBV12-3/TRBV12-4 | CASSPVFLQDYNEQYF | TGTGCCAGCAGTCCCGTTTTTTTGCAGGACTACAATGAGCAGTACTTC
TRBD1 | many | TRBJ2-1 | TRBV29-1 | CSVWTGGMEQFF | TGCAGCGTTTGGACAGGGGGCATGGAGCAGTTCTTC
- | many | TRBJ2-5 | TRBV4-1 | CASSQGEGDQETQYF | TGCGCCAGCAGCCAAGGGGAAGGGGACCAAGAGACCCAGTACTTC
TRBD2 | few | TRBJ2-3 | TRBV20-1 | CSARKAGLTDTQYF | TGCAGTGCTAGAAAAGCGGGGCTCACAGATACGCAGTATTTT
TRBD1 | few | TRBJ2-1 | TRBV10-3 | CAISELGLDRSPDNEQFF | TGTGCCATCAGTGAGTTGGGATTGGACAGGTCGCCAGACAATGAGCAGTTCTTC
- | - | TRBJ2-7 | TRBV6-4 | CAPGGRYEQYF | TGTGCTCCAGGGGGGAGGTACGAGCAGTACTTC
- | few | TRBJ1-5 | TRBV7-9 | CASSFDLGQPQHF | TGTGCCAGCAGCTTCGACTTGGGGCAGCCCCAGCATTTT
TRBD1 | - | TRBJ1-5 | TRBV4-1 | CASSHPGQGIQPQHF | TGCGCCAGCAGCCATCCGGGACAGGGGATTCAGCCCCAGCATTTT
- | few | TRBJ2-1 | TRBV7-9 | CASSRLTGYTYSEQFF | TGTGCCAGCAGCCGCCTAACCGGATATACCTACAGTGAGCAGTTCTTC
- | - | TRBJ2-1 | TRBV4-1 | CASSLEDSRPYNEQFF | TGCGCCAGCAGCCTCGAAGACAGCCGGCCCTACAATGAGCAGTTCTTC
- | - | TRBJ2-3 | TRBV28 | CAGSLHQPGTDTQYF | TGTGCCGGCAGTTTACATCAGCCCGGCACAGATACGCAGTATTTT
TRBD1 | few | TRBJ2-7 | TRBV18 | CTSSPSAGTGTGAYEQYF | TGTACCAGCTCACCGTCCGCCGGTACGGGGACAGGAGCTTACGAGCAGTACTTC
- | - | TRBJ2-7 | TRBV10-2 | CASSESGPLYSYEQYF | TGCGCCAGCAGTGAGTCGGGACCACTCTATTCCTACGAGCAGTACTTC
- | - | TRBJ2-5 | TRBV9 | CASSVEAHGETQYF | TGTGCCAGCAGCGTAGAGGCCCACGGGGAGACCCAGTACTTC
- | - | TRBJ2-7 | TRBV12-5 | CATLGIYEQYF | TGTGCCACTCTCGGGATCTACGAGCAGTACTTC
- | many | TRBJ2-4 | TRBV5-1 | CASSLGKGVQYF | TGCGCCAGCAGCTTGGGAAAGGGAGTTCAGTACTTC
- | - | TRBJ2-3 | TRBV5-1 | CASSRIGDRTDTQYF | TGCGCCAGCAGTCGTATCGGGGATAGGACAGATACGCAGTATTTT
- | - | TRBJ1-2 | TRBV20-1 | CSALWEFDYGYTF | TGCAGTGCCCTCTGGGAATTCGACTATGGCTACACCTTC
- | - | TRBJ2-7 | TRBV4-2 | CASSQEGASAYEQYF | TGTGCCAGCAGCCAAGAAGGGGCCTCAGCCTACGAGCAGTACTTC
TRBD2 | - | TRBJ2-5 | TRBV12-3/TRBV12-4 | CASSELAGSGSGETQYF | TGTGCCAGCAGTGAACTAGCGGGAAGTGGGTCTGGAGAGACCCAGTACTTC
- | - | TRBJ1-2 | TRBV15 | CATSRDLGAHTF | TGTGCCACCAGCAGAGATTTGGGGGCCCACACCTTC
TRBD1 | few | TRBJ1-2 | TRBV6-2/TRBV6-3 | CASRAAGTAYGYTF | TGTGCCAGCAGGGCCGCCGGGACAGCTTATGGCTACACCTTC
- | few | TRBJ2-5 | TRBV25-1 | CASSESQRPQETQYF | TGTGCCAGCAGTGAGAGTCAGAGACCCCAAGAGACCCAGTACTTC
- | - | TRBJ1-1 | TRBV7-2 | CASSLRRGAEAFF | TGTGCCAGCAGCTTACGGCGGGGAGCTGAAGCTTTCTTT
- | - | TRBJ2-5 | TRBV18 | CASSPPNGGETQYF | TGTGCCAGCTCACCACCGAACGGTGGGGAGACCCAGTACTTC
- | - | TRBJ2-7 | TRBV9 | CASSVAYSSYEQYF | TGTGCCAGCAGCGTAGCGTACAGTTCCTACGAGCAGTACTTC
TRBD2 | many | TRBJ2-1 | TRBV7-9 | CASSTSGANNEQFF | TGTGCCAGCAGCACTAGCGGGGCAAACAATGAGCAGTTCTTC
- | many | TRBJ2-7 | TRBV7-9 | CASSLLQASYEQYF | TGTGCCAGCAGCTTACTCCAGGCCTCCTACGAGCAGTACTTC
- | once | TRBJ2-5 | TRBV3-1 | CASSQDSSFQETQYF | TGTGCCAGCAGCCAAGATTCCAGTTTCCAAGAGACCCAGTACTTC
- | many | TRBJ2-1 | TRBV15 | CATSTGTNYNEQFF | TGTGCCACCAGCACCGGGACAAATTACAATGAGCAGTTCTTC
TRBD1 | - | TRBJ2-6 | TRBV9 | CASIFTDRGYSGANVLTF | TGTGCCAGCATCTTCACGGACAGGGGGTACTCTGGGGCCAACGTCCTGACTTTC